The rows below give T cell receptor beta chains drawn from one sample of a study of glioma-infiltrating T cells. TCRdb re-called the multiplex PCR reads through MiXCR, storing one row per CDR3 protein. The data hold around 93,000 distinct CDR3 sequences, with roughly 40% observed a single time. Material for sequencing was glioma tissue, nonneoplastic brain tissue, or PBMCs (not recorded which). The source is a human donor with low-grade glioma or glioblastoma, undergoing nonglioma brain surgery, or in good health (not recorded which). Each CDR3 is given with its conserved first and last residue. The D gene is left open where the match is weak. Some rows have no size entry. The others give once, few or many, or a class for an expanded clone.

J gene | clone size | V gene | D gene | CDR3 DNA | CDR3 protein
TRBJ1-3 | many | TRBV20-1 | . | TGCAGTGCTAATAAATTTGGAGCAGGGTACGGAAACACCATATATTTT | CSANKFGAGYGNTIYF
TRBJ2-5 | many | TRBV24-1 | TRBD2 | TGTGCCACCAGTGATGCCGTAGCGGGGGGATTACAAGAGACCCAGTACTTC | CATSDAVAGGLQETQYF
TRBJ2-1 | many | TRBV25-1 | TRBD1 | TGTGCCAGCAGTCCCTTGGGACAGTCCTACAATGAGCAGTTCTTC | CASSPLGQSYNEQFF
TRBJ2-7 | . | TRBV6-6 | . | TGTGCCAGCGGTTTGACACGCTACAAGCAGTACTTC | CASGLTRYKQYF
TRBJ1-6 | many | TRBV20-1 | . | TGCAGTGTTCATGGGGGGACATATAATTCACCCCTCCACTTT | CSVHGGTYNSPLHF
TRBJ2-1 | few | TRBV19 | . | TGTGCCAGTAGGCAGGGACTTAATTCCTACGAGCAGTTCTTC | CASRQGLNSYEQFF
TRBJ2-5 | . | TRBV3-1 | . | TGTGCCAGCAGCCAAGAACGTAGTGAGAGAGGGACCCAGTACTTC | CASSQERSERGTQYF
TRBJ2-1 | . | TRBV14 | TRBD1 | TGTGCCAGCAGCCTAGGGACAGGCGGGTCTGAGCAGTTCTTC | CASSLGTGGSEQFF
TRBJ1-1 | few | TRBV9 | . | TGTGCCAGCAGCGTAGGAGGCAGGAAGGGAAGAGAGAACACTGAAGCTTTCTTT | CASSVGGRKGRENTEAFF
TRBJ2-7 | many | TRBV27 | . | TGTGCCAGCAGTTTATCACAGGGTGGATACGAGCAGTACTTC | CASSLSQGGYEQYF
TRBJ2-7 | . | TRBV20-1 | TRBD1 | TGCAGTGCCCGAGGGACAGGGGTCTCCTACGAGCAGTACTTC | CSARGTGVSYEQYF
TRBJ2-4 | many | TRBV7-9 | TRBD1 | TGTGCCAGCAGCTTAGCGGACAGGGAGAACATTCAGTACTTC | CASSLADRENIQYF
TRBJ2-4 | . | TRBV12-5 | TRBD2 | TGTGCTAGTGGTGTTACGGGACAGACTAGCGGGAGTCGAGCCAAAAACATTCAGTACTTC | CASGVTGQTSGSRAKNIQYF
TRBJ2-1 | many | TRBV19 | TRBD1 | TGTGCCAGTAGTACCTACCAGGGACAGGGAATTGAGCAGTTCTTC | CASSTYQGQGIEQFF
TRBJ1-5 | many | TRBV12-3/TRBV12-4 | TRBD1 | TGTGCCAGCAGATACGGACAGGGAGGTCAGCCCCAGCATTTT | CASRYGQGGQPQHF
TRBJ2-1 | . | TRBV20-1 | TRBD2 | TGCAGTGCCAGCGGGAGGATCTTAATCACAGATACGCAGTTCTTC | CSASGRILITDTQFF